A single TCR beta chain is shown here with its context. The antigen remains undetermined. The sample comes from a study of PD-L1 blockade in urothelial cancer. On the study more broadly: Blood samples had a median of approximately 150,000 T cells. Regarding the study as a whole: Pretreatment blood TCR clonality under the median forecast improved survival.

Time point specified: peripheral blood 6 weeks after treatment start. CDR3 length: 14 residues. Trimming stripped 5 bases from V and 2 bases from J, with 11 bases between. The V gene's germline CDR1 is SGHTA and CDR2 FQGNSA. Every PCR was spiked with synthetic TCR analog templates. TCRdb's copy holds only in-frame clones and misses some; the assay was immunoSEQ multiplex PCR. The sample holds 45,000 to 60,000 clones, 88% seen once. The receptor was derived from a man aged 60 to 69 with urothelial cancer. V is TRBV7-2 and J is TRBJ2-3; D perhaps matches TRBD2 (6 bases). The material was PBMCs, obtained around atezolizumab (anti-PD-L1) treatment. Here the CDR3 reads CASSAGRNTDTQYF. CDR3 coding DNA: TGTGCCAGCAGCGCGGGACGGAACACAGATACGCAGTATTTT.